This T cell receptor beta chain was captured by sequencing in a study of T cells after yellow fever vaccination (dated by TCRdb to the late 2010s). Background on the whole study: The SMART-Seq v4 Ultra Low Input RNA kit was used to prepare libraries from fractions with low cell numbers. Blood samples were taken at several timepoints before and after primary and secondary immunization, and bulk PBMC replicates and cell subsets were isolated. Two healthy male donors, one aged 18 to 30 and one aged 30 to 40 years, made up the cohort. Bulk TCR alpha and beta repertoires were sequenced longitudinally to track T-cell clones before and after primary and booster YFV17D yellow fever vaccination.

This sample's treatment or condition label indicates: live attenuated yellow fever vaccine strain. PBMCs were isolated from peripheral blood using a standard Ficoll-Paque protocol. Dynabeads CD4 and CD8 positive selection kits were used to isolate the CD4 and CD8 T-cell fractions. TriZol was used to extract RNA from bulk PBMCs, from CD4 and CD8 fractions, and from dextramer-positive and dextramer-negative fractions. Data came from an Illumina NovaSeq 6000. TCR cDNA was made using 5'RACE template switching, a step that added a universal primer site and unique molecular identifiers. Priming of cDNA synthesis was performed from both the TCR alpha and TCR beta constant segments. Two PCR steps were used to amplify libraries, with sample barcodes and sequencing adapters being added in the second step. Sequencing of the libraries was done on either Illumina HiSeq 2500 (2x100 bp) or NovaSeq (2x150 bp). Per the authors' processing: MIGEC handled demultiplexing of reads and collapsing into UMI consensus sequences, while MiXCR performed V(D)J alignment. Vaccine-responding clonotypes were defined with edgeR using replicate PBMC samples, requiring FDR below 0.01 and a log2 fold change above 5 up to day 15. Bulk clonotypes were assigned CD4 or CD8 identity according to which sequenced CD4 or CD8 repertoire held them at higher abundance. TCRdb handled the public reads itself, with Q25 trimming in fastp and clone calling in MiXCR, and kept productive beta chains. Each entry merges the rows of one CDR3 protein and shows their most common DNA and genes. These V and J calls rely on TCRdb rather than the paper's analysis. The sample yields more than 95,000 distinct CDR3 sequences; about 8.4% were counted once. In total, the top ten clones hold 30% to 40% of the sample.

Here is what the overall study found, with its caveats: Most clones expanded after primary vaccination were re-detected after the booster (approximately 96% of CD4 and roughly 87% of CD8), suggesting broad memory maintenance. A small share of clonotypes was detected in both CD4 and CD8 compartments, with the overlap likely arising from convergent recombination. Because only two donors were included in the study, the extent to which the findings can be generalized is limited. Computational filtering was needed because FACS-sorted repertoires could contain abundant contaminating clonotypes from the bulk population. The secondary T-cell response was found to be weaker but faster than the primary response, with a peak reached on day 5 rather than on day 15.

In this sample, this clonotype turned up a few times. Its antigen specificity is not known. The sample holds no much larger clone one base away, and base qualities are not on file. This TCR was recovered from a man aged 18 to 35 who received the YFV17D yellow fever vaccine. The specimen comprised CD8+ T cells sorted from PBMCs, sampled on the day of the yellow fever booster vaccination.

Read as DNA, the sequence is TGCAGCGTTGAAGCCCCGGGCTCGGAAAAACTGTTTTTT. Its coded protein is CSVEAPGSEKLFF. The chain is assembled from TRBV29-1 and TRBJ1-4; the D gene cannot be resolved reliably. From a lookup of the germline V gene, CDR1 and CDR2 are SQVTM and ANQGSEA. The CDR3 contains 13 residues, cysteine and phenylalanine counted. The sequence is cut down to CDR3 DNA, 39 bases in frame from base 1. The junction carries 11 bases between V and J, which are trimmed by 1 base and 8 bases respectively.